A selection of T cell receptor beta chains follows, all from one sample in a study of T-cell reconstitution after alpha-beta-depleted transplantation in children. One entry per CDR3 protein results from TCRdb running MiXCR on the PCR reads. The sample has a few hundred thousand distinct CDR3 sequences; about 20% are singletons. This specimen was PBMCs from the stem cell graft donor, taken from the stem cell graft. The receptor source for this set is a human donor who donated a stem cell graft to a child with acute myeloid leukemia. CDR3s include the opening cysteine and the closing phenylalanine or tryptophan. Each record gives: clone size, V gene, J gene, CDR3 protein. Part of the rows lack a size; the others show once, few, many or a class for expanded clones.

clone_size: many; v_call: TRBV20-1; j_call: TRBJ2-1; cdr3_aa: CSARDSGSFNEQFF
clone_size: few; v_call: TRBV27; j_call: TRBJ2-7; cdr3_aa: CASSQTVTTYEQYF
clone_size: few; v_call: TRBV20-1; j_call: TRBJ2-2; cdr3_aa: CSAQGNTGELFF
clone_size: -; v_call: TRBV29-1; j_call: TRBJ2-5; cdr3_aa: CSVEGVLYQETQYF
clone_size: -; v_call: TRBV5-1; j_call: TRBJ2-7; cdr3_aa: CASSTDNSYEQYF
clone_size: many; v_call: TRBV27; j_call: TRBJ2-5; cdr3_aa: CASSDWTSTETQYF
clone_size: -; v_call: TRBV5-6; j_call: TRBJ1-2; cdr3_aa: CASSLSSGTGGGNYGYTF
clone_size: few; v_call: TRBV12-3/TRBV12-4; j_call: TRBJ2-3; cdr3_aa: CASSFSPRLVREDTQYF
clone_size: -; v_call: TRBV5-6; j_call: TRBJ1-3; cdr3_aa: CASGGFGNTIYF
clone_size: -; v_call: TRBV4-2; j_call: TRBJ2-7; cdr3_aa: CASSQDGFAGAYEQYF
clone_size: -; v_call: TRBV29-1; j_call: TRBJ1-4; cdr3_aa: CSASLGGMNEKLFF
clone_size: -; v_call: TRBV28; j_call: TRBJ2-1; cdr3_aa: CASTRGGEQFF
clone_size: few; v_call: TRBV24-1; j_call: TRBJ2-3; cdr3_aa: CASRGTSVDTDTQYF
clone_size: -; v_call: TRBV7-2; j_call: TRBJ2-1; cdr3_aa: CASSLAMGLAPNEQFF
clone_size: many; v_call: TRBV7-2; j_call: TRBJ1-3; cdr3_aa: CASSPGTGGNTIYF
clone_size: few; v_call: TRBV5-1; j_call: TRBJ2-3; cdr3_aa: CASSLSEQGRIDTQYF
clone_size: few; v_call: TRBV15; j_call: TRBJ2-5; cdr3_aa: CATSRDKGPEETQYF
clone_size: -; v_call: TRBV24-1; j_call: TRBJ1-4; cdr3_aa: CATSDGTGGSNEKLFF
clone_size: -; v_call: TRBV10-3; j_call: TRBJ1-1; cdr3_aa: CAISAGAENTEAFF
clone_size: -; v_call: TRBV20-1; j_call: TRBJ2-7; cdr3_aa: CSATRPGGGEAYEQYF
clone_size: few; v_call: TRBV5-1; j_call: TRBJ2-5; cdr3_aa: CASSPRASGGETQYF
clone_size: -; v_call: TRBV20-1; j_call: TRBJ1-1; cdr3_aa: CSAYDLMRRYGTEAFF
clone_size: few; v_call: TRBV7-3; j_call: TRBJ2-1; cdr3_aa: CASSSGTGVWNEQFF
clone_size: -; v_call: TRBV24-1; j_call: TRBJ2-1; cdr3_aa: CATSDSGGSSYNEQFF
clone_size: few; v_call: TRBV20-1; j_call: TRBJ2-3; cdr3_aa: CSAITGQGTDTQYF
clone_size: many; v_call: TRBV13; j_call: TRBJ2-2; cdr3_aa: CASRPGLAGGPILGGELFF
clone_size: many; v_call: TRBV6-1; j_call: TRBJ1-6; cdr3_aa: CASSEPVLHF
clone_size: many; v_call: TRBV24-1; j_call: TRBJ2-1; cdr3_aa: CATSESYHEQFF
clone_size: many; v_call: TRBV20-1; j_call: TRBJ2-3; cdr3_aa: CSARTSTDTQYF
clone_size: -; v_call: TRBV5-1; j_call: TRBJ2-5; cdr3_aa: CASSLSGGSQETQYF
clone_size: many; v_call: TRBV12-3/TRBV12-4; j_call: TRBJ2-1; cdr3_aa: CASSLGQGASYNEQFF
clone_size: -; v_call: TRBV20-1; j_call: TRBJ2-5; cdr3_aa: CSAIASGRGETQYF
clone_size: few; v_call: TRBV10-3; j_call: TRBJ1-5; cdr3_aa: CAISDPGRDNQPQHF
clone_size: few; v_call: TRBV4-3; j_call: TRBJ1-1; cdr3_aa: CASSQDSGTRAEAFF
clone_size: few; v_call: TRBV12-5; j_call: TRBJ2-1; cdr3_aa: CASGLLRDTSYNEQFF
clone_size: -; v_call: TRBV20-1; j_call: TRBJ1-2; cdr3_aa: CSARGQGSGYTF
clone_size: many; v_call: TRBV15; j_call: TRBJ2-7; cdr3_aa: CATSREGGPTYEQYF
clone_size: -; v_call: TRBV4-1; j_call: TRBJ2-3; cdr3_aa: CASSQTLAGSPTQYF
clone_size: few; v_call: TRBV20-1; j_call: TRBJ2-1; cdr3_aa: CSARLTAGAYNEQFF
clone_size: -; v_call: TRBV7-2; j_call: TRBJ2-7; cdr3_aa: CASSPPRGGIDEQYF
clone_size: few; v_call: TRBV7-2; j_call: TRBJ2-3; cdr3_aa: CASSLTMTGTDTQYF
clone_size: few; v_call: TRBV20-1; j_call: TRBJ2-1; cdr3_aa: CSATPSGLAQEQFF
clone_size: many; v_call: TRBV10-3; j_call: TRBJ2-3; cdr3_aa: CAISGLAGVEDTQYF
clone_size: -; v_call: TRBV11-2; j_call: TRBJ2-6; cdr3_aa: CASSLDARGAGANVLTF
clone_size: -; v_call: TRBV2; j_call: TRBJ2-1; cdr3_aa: CASSPLAGVDEQFF
clone_size: -; v_call: TRBV20-1; j_call: TRBJ1-1; cdr3_aa: CSARGLDTFQPGAFF
clone_size: -; v_call: TRBV20-1; j_call: TRBJ1-1; cdr3_aa: CSALRQDLLGTEAFF
clone_size: -; v_call: TRBV11-1; j_call: TRBJ1-6; cdr3_aa: CASSSPPGQPNSYNSPLHF
clone_size: few; v_call: TRBV12-3/TRBV12-4; j_call: TRBJ1-2; cdr3_aa: CASSATGMDGYTF
clone_size: few; v_call: TRBV27; j_call: TRBJ2-3; cdr3_aa: CASSFLAGRGADTQYF
clone_size: -; v_call: TRBV6-5; j_call: TRBJ1-4; cdr3_aa: CASSYSGTGVTEKLFF
clone_size: -; v_call: TRBV5-1; j_call: TRBJ2-3; cdr3_aa: CASSPQSSGPDTQYF
clone_size: -; v_call: TRBV7-3; j_call: TRBJ2-7; cdr3_aa: CASSLNLEYEQYF